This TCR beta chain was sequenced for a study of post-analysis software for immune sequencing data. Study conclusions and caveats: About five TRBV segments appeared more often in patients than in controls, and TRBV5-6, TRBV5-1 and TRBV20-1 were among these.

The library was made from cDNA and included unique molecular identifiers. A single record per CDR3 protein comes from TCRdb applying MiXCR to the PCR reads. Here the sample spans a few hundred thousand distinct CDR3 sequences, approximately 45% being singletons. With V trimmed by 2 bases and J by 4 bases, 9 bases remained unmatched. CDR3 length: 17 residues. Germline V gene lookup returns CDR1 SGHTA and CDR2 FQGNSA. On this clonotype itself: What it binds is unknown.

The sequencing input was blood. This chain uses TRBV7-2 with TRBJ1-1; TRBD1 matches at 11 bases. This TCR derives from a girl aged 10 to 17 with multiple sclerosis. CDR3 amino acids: CASSLKGTGGWSTEAFF. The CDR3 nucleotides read TGTGCCAGCAGCTTAAAGGGGACAGGGGGATGGAGCACTGAAGCTTTCTTT.